This record covers a single T cell receptor (beta chain). The antigen is unknown. The data stem from a study of T cell repertoires and HLA-DP antigens. Broader study findings: Against both alloantigens, CD137+ clonality was similar, about 0.39.

The CDR3 extends over 14 amino acids. In germline, CDR1 is WSHSY, CDR2 SAAADI. V was clipped by 3 bases and J by 13 bases, with 19 bases between them. The PCR primers covered 54 TRBV and 13 TRBJ segments. The repertoire was sequenced with immunoSEQ multiplex PCR; TCRdb's copy has only in-frame clones and lacks some. In the table there are 75,000 to 90,000 clones, approximately 86% of which are singletons. The rearrangement uses TRBV10-2 and TRBJ2-1; TRBD2 is a possible D gene (5 bases). The source of this sequence is a man aged 45-65 years in good health and CMV-seronegative. The sample consisted of CD4+ T cells from PBMCs. This CDR3 is CASSEFRLGGVQFF. CDR3 sequence (DNA): TGCGCCAGCAGTGAATTTAGGCTTGGAGGCGTACAGTTCTTC.